This is a list of T cell receptor beta chains from one sample in a study of technical replicates of blood from several donors. The table came from immunoSEQ multiplex PCR; TCRdb's copy has only in-frame clones and leaves some out. The sample holds about 64,000 clones; 80% to 90% are singletons and the top ten take over 4.5%. Sequencing was done on a sample of PBMCs. All receptors come from a human donor in good health. Some clones in this sample may be carry-over from other donors' samples. The conserved cysteine and the conserved F or W are not part of the CDR3 here. A clone size is listed for some rows: how often the clone was seen (once, few, many), or a class if it is expanded.

v_gene	abundance	j_gene	CDR3aa
TRBV4-1	few	TRBJ2-7	ASSRTGGDSYEQY
TRBV29-1	few	TRBJ2-5	SVVPNRGAGETQY
TRBV13	NA	TRBJ2-3	ASSVRVSTDTQY
TRBV9	NA	TRBJ2-7	ASSVVSSGAEQY
TRBV19	once	TRBJ1-1	ASSPSRTGDTEAF
TRBV9	NA	TRBJ1-5	ASSVVGTILDQPQH
TRBV2	NA	TRBJ2-2	ASRDGTGVNTGELF
TRBV30	NA	TRBJ2-7	AWSVAALGGDEQY
TRBV5-1	NA	TRBJ1-1	ASSLGTGRLANTEAF
TRBV4-1	NA	TRBJ2-3	ASSQDELAGATDTQY
TRBV7-2	NA	TRBJ2-6	ASSLGFSSGANVLT
TRBV4-2	NA	TRBJ1-4	ASSQDPQGTNEKLF
TRBV11-1	NA	TRBJ2-1	ASKSTRGWDEQF
TRBV6-5	few	TRBJ1-2	ASSLEGGDYGYT
TRBV9	NA	TRBJ2-1	ASSVDLGGEQF
TRBV7-6	NA	TRBJ1-1	ASSLQGDTEAF
TRBV30	NA	TRBJ2-1	AWSSTYNEQF
TRBV19	NA	TRBJ2-1	ASRGQGEQF
TRBV2	NA	TRBJ2-1	ASSARGRNEQF
TRBV7-2	NA	TRBJ2-1	ASSLNAGTSYNEQF
TRBV5-1	NA	TRBJ1-4	ASSLGGTGGEKLF
TRBV30	NA	TRBJ2-7	AWRFGGRHYEQY
TRBV2	NA	TRBJ1-2	AILQGAQSGANYGYT
TRBV27	NA	TRBJ1-1	ASRKQGSEAF
TRBV5-1	NA	TRBJ1-2	ASSLPTASNYGYT
TRBV7-6	NA	TRBJ2-7	ASSLGTRTSGSWYEQY
TRBV2	few	TRBJ1-4	ASTPGSEKLF
TRBV5-1	NA	TRBJ2-2	ASSEGVGELF
TRBV10-3	NA	TRBJ1-1	AISGVGQVTEAF
TRBV7-3	NA	TRBJ2-1	ASSLNGGSSYNEQF
TRBV15	few	TRBJ2-5	ATSRDTIESLVGTQY
TRBV5-6	NA	TRBJ2-7	ASSLLGAGFTYEQY
TRBV21-1	once	TRBJ2-1	ASSKPGVAGGKIGNEQF
TRBV5-1	NA	TRBJ2-1	ASTKTGEGEQF
TRBV30	NA	TRBJ2-7	AWTRLAGAYEQY
TRBV6-1	NA	TRBJ2-2	ASIVNSGISGELF
TRBV29-1	NA	TRBJ1-2	SVSTGGNYGYT
TRBV4-2	NA	TRBJ2-2	ASSLHPTSGGAFTGELF
TRBV4-3	NA	TRBJ2-2	ASSPDRGPGELF
TRBV4-3	NA	TRBJ2-1	ASSQDGSGRPYNEQF
TRBV7-9	NA	TRBJ2-5	ASSLRAGGIEETQY
TRBV5-4	NA	TRBJ2-1	ASSFLLAGVGEQF
TRBV7-3	NA	TRBJ2-4	ASSSRTGGANIQY
TRBV4-3	NA	TRBJ2-1	ASSPDPSGHNEQF
TRBV6-5	NA	TRBJ2-2	ASSNRINTGELF
TRBV4-3	NA	TRBJ2-2	ASSQDWLAGAGELF
TRBV5-6	NA	TRBJ1-2	ASSPLRGYGYT
TRBV5-1	few	TRBJ1-1	ASSLTVNTEAF
TRBV11-2	few	TRBJ2-7	ASRKAGTRAYEQY
TRBV27	NA	TRBJ2-6	ASSQNRDRVSGANVLT
TRBV20-1	NA	TRBJ2-5	SAGSKETQY